A selection of T cell receptor beta chains follows, all from one sample in a study of a mutant IDH1 vaccine in newly diagnosed glioma. These receptors' antigens are unknown. The method was immunoSEQ multiplex PCR; TCRdb's version includes in-frame clones alone and lacks a portion of them. The data show some 50,000 clones, approximately 84% seen once. Sequences were derived from PBMCs, sampled from a glioma patient whose treatment included an IDH1 peptide vaccine. The receptors shown here come from a young woman with glioma. Some clones in this sample may be carry-over from other donors' samples. CDR3s include the opening cysteine and the closing phenylalanine or tryptophan. Each record gives: clone size, V gene, J gene, D gene, CDR3 DNA, CDR3 protein. A D gene is named only where the DNA matches it firmly. Clone size, where shown, is once, few, many, or a class for clones that have expanded.

clone_size: .; v_call: TRBV2; j_call: TRBJ1-6; d_call: .; cdr3_nt: TGTGCCAGCAATTCCGTTTTGGGTTCACCCCTCCACTTT; cdr3_aa: CASNSVLGSPLHF
clone_size: medium-sized; v_call: TRBV5-6; j_call: TRBJ2-7; d_call: .; cdr3_nt: TGTGCCAGCAGCTGGGCGACAGTCTACGAGCAGTACTTC; cdr3_aa: CASSWATVYEQYF
clone_size: .; v_call: TRBV5-4; j_call: TRBJ2-1; d_call: TRBD2; cdr3_nt: TGTGCCAGCAGCGCGGGGGGGGGACAGAGCTCCTACAATGAGCAGTTCTTC; cdr3_aa: CASSAGGGQSSYNEQFF
clone_size: .; v_call: TRBV6-1; j_call: TRBJ2-1; d_call: .; cdr3_nt: TGTGCCAGCACTCTAGACAATGAGCAGTTCTTC; cdr3_aa: CASTLDNEQFF
clone_size: .; v_call: TRBV2; j_call: TRBJ2-5; d_call: TRBD1; cdr3_nt: TGTGCCAGCAGCCGAGGACAGGGGACACAAGAGACCCAGTACTTC; cdr3_aa: CASSRGQGTQETQYF
clone_size: medium-sized; v_call: TRBV27; j_call: TRBJ2-2; d_call: TRBD2; cdr3_nt: TGTGCCAGCTCCCACCTCTTTCGCGGGAGGGCGGGGGAGCTGTTTTTT; cdr3_aa: CASSHLFRGRAGELFF
clone_size: .; v_call: TRBV27; j_call: TRBJ1-1; d_call: TRBD1; cdr3_nt: TGTGCCAGCAGCCGCGGACAGGAGTCTGAAGCTTTCTTT; cdr3_aa: CASSRGQESEAFF
clone_size: .; v_call: TRBV7-8; j_call: TRBJ1-1; d_call: .; cdr3_nt: TGTGCCAGCAGCACCCGACAGAACACTGAAGCTTTCTTT; cdr3_aa: CASSTRQNTEAFF
clone_size: .; v_call: TRBV27; j_call: TRBJ2-6; d_call: .; cdr3_nt: TGTGCCAGCAGTCCCGTCGGGCGGTCTGGGGCCAACGTCCTGACTTTC; cdr3_aa: CASSPVGRSGANVLTF
clone_size: few; v_call: TRBV6-5; j_call: TRBJ1-1; d_call: .; cdr3_nt: TGTGCCAGCAGTTACGTCCTAGACAGGCGGCGGGCTTTCTTT; cdr3_aa: CASSYVLDRRRAFF
clone_size: .; v_call: TRBV6-5; j_call: TRBJ1-3; d_call: .; cdr3_nt: TGTGCCAGCAGGGATCCCTCACTCTCTGGAAACACCATATATTTT; cdr3_aa: CASRDPSLSGNTIYF
clone_size: few; v_call: TRBV9; j_call: TRBJ1-4; d_call: TRBD1; cdr3_nt: TGTGCCAGCAGCGTAGGGGACAGGGCTACTAATGAAAAACTGTTTTTT; cdr3_aa: CASSVGDRATNEKLFF
clone_size: .; v_call: TRBV30; j_call: TRBJ2-5; d_call: .; cdr3_nt: TGTGCCTGGAGAGGGCAGGAGACCCAGTACTTC; cdr3_aa: CAWRGQETQYF
clone_size: .; v_call: TRBV18; j_call: TRBJ2-7; d_call: .; cdr3_nt: TGTGCCAGCTCAACAGAGTCTTACGAGCAGTACTTC; cdr3_aa: CASSTESYEQYF
clone_size: .; v_call: TRBV30; j_call: TRBJ1-5; d_call: .; cdr3_nt: TGTGCCTGGACGGTAGGAACGGGGAATCAGCCCCAGCATTTT; cdr3_aa: CAWTVGTGNQPQHF
clone_size: .; v_call: TRBV15; j_call: TRBJ1-1; d_call: .; cdr3_nt: TGTGCCACCAGCAGAGAGGGGAGGAACACTGAAGCTTTCTTT; cdr3_aa: CATSREGRNTEAFF
clone_size: .; v_call: TRBV29-1; j_call: TRBJ2-1; d_call: .; cdr3_nt: TGCAGCGTTGAACAAAAGGTAGTGAGACTACCCATCTACGCTGAGCAGTTCTTC; cdr3_aa: CSVEQKVVRLPIYAEQFF
clone_size: .; v_call: TRBV11-2; j_call: TRBJ2-5; d_call: TRBD2; cdr3_nt: TGTGCCAGCAGCTTCAGTGGGAGGGATTTGGAGACCCAGTACTTC; cdr3_aa: CASSFSGRDLETQYF
clone_size: .; v_call: TRBV5-1; j_call: TRBJ1-5; d_call: .; cdr3_nt: TGCGCCAGCAGTAACGACCCTTACGGGCCCCAGCATTTT; cdr3_aa: CASSNDPYGPQHF
clone_size: .; v_call: TRBV4-1; j_call: TRBJ2-1; d_call: .; cdr3_nt: TGCGCCAGCAGACCGACCATTCGCGGTTCCTACAATGAGCAGTTCTTC; cdr3_aa: CASRPTIRGSYNEQFF
clone_size: few; v_call: TRBV6-1; j_call: TRBJ1-2; d_call: .; cdr3_nt: TGTGCCAGCAGCCCCACATCGCGTGCTAACTATGGCTACACCTTC; cdr3_aa: CASSPTSRANYGYTF
clone_size: once; v_call: TRBV7-7; j_call: TRBJ2-7; d_call: .; cdr3_nt: TGTGCTAGCAGCTTAGCTGTAGGAGTGGACTACGAGCAGTACTTC; cdr3_aa: CASSLAVGVDYEQYF
clone_size: .; v_call: TRBV7-6; j_call: TRBJ2-7; d_call: .; cdr3_nt: TGTGCCAGCGGGAGCTCCTACGAGCAGTACTTC; cdr3_aa: CASGSSYEQYF
clone_size: .; v_call: TRBV10-1; j_call: TRBJ2-2; d_call: .; cdr3_nt: TGCGCCAGCAGTGAGGGTTTCCTTACGAACACCGGGGAGCTGTTTTTT; cdr3_aa: CASSEGFLTNTGELFF
clone_size: .; v_call: TRBV12-5; j_call: TRBJ2-3; d_call: .; cdr3_nt: TGTGCTAGTGGTTCAGGGTTTAGCACAGATACGCAGTATTTT; cdr3_aa: CASGSGFSTDTQYF
clone_size: .; v_call: TRBV5-6; j_call: TRBJ2-3; d_call: TRBD1; cdr3_nt: TGTGCCAGCAGCTTCGGGACAGGCACAGATACGCAGTATTTT; cdr3_aa: CASSFGTGTDTQYF
clone_size: .; v_call: TRBV6-1; j_call: TRBJ2-5; d_call: TRBD1; cdr3_nt: TGTGCCAGCACCCTGACAGGGGAAGAGACCCAGTACTTC; cdr3_aa: CASTLTGEETQYF